The 14 T cell receptor beta chains in this list originate from one sample, sequenced in a study of blood T cell repertoires in COVID-19 (dated by TCRdb to 2018 to 2021). Library method: the immunoSEQ multiplex PCR assay. Held by TCRdb, this immuneACCESS table contains in-frame sequences only and omits some clones. Under half of the omission traces to an unresolved V gene where checked; the cause of the rest is unknown. The sample profile shows 87,000 or so clones; roughly 84% of them were found once. The ten largest account for approximately 21% of the sample. The specimen sequenced was peripheral blood. The receptor source for this set is an elderly woman in a cohort sampled during active or convalescent COVID-19.

The rearrangement uses TRBV5-4 and TRBJ1-1; D unresolved. Germline values: CDR1 SGHNT, CDR2 YYREEE (reference sequence). Between the trimmed V and J ends, which lost 2 bases and 3 bases, there was a span of 11 bases. The CDR3 runs 14 residues. The CDR3 nucleotides read TGTGCCAGCAGCTTACCGGGGAGGGACACTGAAGCTTTCTTT. It codes for CASSLPGRDTEAFF.

This chain joins TRBV5-5 and TRBJ1-4, with 7 bases matching TRBD1. Trimming took 0 bases from V and 5 from J; bases not matched to a gene: 10. Per germline, CDR1 SGHKS and CDR2 YYEKEE (reference sequence). The CDR3 contains 17 residues. Written as DNA, the CDR3 is TGTGCCAGCAGCTTGGGCCTAACAGGGACAGTCAATGAAAAACTGTTTTTT. Its protein is CASSLGLTGTVNEKLFF.

The chain employs TRBV28 and TRBJ2-3, with D possibly being TRBD1 (5 bases). V lost 3 bases and J 0 bases, leaving 10 bases between the germline ends. This CDR3 has 15 residues. Germline CDR1 reads MDHEN; CDR2 reads SYDVKM. CDR3 loop: CASSFGADSTDTQYF. The DNA of the CDR3 is TGTGCCAGCAGTTTTGGGGCAGACAGCACAGATACGCAGTATTTT.

V gene TRBV19 combines with J gene TRBJ1-6; 8 nucleotides match TRBD1. The CDR3 runs 14 residues. J was trimmed by 6 bases and V by 9 bases; bases with no gene match: 7. Germline CDR1 reads LNHDA; CDR2 reads SQIVND (reference sequence). CDR3 sequence reads: CARTTGTGNSPLHF. For the CDR3, the DNA is TGTGCCAGGACCACCGGGACAGGTAATTCACCCCTCCACTTT.

The gene calls are TRBV6-6 and TRBJ1-5, with 7 bases that match TRBD1. Germline V gives CDR1 MNHNY, CDR2 SVGAGI (reference sequence). This CDR3 is 12 amino acids long. Trimming at V came to 5 bases and at J to 6 bases, leaving 1 base not matched to a gene. The CDR3 DNA follows: TGTGCCAGCAGTCCAGGGGGTCAGCCCCAGCATTTT. It yields the protein CASSPGGQPQHF.

This clone was recorded once. The V call is TRBV5-1, the J call TRBJ1-3; D uncertain. Germline CDR1 reads SGHRS; CDR2 reads YFSETQ. The CDR3 extends over 14 amino acids. The V gene lost 0 bases and the J gene lost 0 bases, with 4 bases spanning the gap. CDR3 nucleotide sequence: TGCGCCAGCAGCTTGGCCTACTCTGGAAACACCATATATTTT. Translation: CASSLAYSGNTIYF.

The chain has TRBV24-1 and TRBJ1-2; D is unresolved. The germline V and J ends were trimmed by 3 bases and 5 bases, with 9 bases remaining between them. Looked up from germline, CDR1 is KGHDR and CDR2 is SFDVKD. The CDR3 spans 13 residues. This chain's CDR3 is CATSDAGGYGYTF. The CDR3 DNA sequence: TGTGCCACCAGTGATGCTGGAGGGTATGGCTACACCTTC.

The V call is TRBV19, the J call TRBJ2-5; 9 bases line up with TRBD2. This CDR3 region has 17 residues. V shed 3 bases and J 5 bases; nucleotides not matched to a gene: 13. CDR1 is LNHDA, CDR2 SQIVND, per germline (reference sequence). This chain's CDR3 is CASSIRGAGGVEETQYF. The CDR3, as DNA: TGTGCCAGTAGTATCCGAGGGGCGGGAGGGGTCGAGGAGACCCAGTACTTC.

J is TRBJ2-1 and V is TRBV18, with a tentative D call TRBD1 (5 bases). V shed 5 bases and J shed 9 bases, with 8 bases lying between them. This CDR3 spans 11 amino acids. Germline V CDR1 and CDR2: KGHSH, LQKENI. Here the CDR3 reads CASSGASEQFF. In nucleotides, the CDR3 is TGTGCCAGCTCAGGGGCCAGTGAGCAGTTCTTC. Together with reference TRBV18 and TRBJ2-1, the CDR3 gives the full variable domain: NAGVMQNPRHLVRRRGQEARLRCSPMKGHSHVYWYRQLPEEGLKFMVYLQKENIIDESGMPKERFSAEFPKEGPSILRIQQVVRGDSAAYFCASSGASEQFFGPGTRLTVL.

This chain links TRBV14 with TRBJ2-3; TRBD2 agrees at 13 bases. Trimming took 4 bases from V and 8 from J; bases not matched to a gene: 6. The CDR3 contains 15 residues. Germline CDR1 reads SGHDN; CDR2 reads FVKESK. The CDR3, as DNA: TGTGCCAGCAGCCGGACTAGCGGGAGTCGGGTTACGCAGTATTTT. Translation: CASSRTSGSRVTQYF.

The sample holds a few counts of this clone. The chain carries TRBV13 and TRBJ1-1; the D is unclear. The CDR3 spans 15 residues. Germline V lookup: CDR1 PRHDT, CDR2 FYEKMQ (reference sequence). V was pared by 5 bases and J by 3 bases, with 16 bases between. CDR3 DNA: TGTGCCAGCAGCCCCCGCTGGGCTCTGGACACTGAAGCTTTCTTT. Translating it yields CASSPRWALDTEAFF.

V and J are TRBV21-1 and TRBJ2-7; the table's D gene call, TRBD1, was not cross checked with the DNA. TRBV21-1 is termed a pseudogene. CDR3 length equals 15 residues. CDR3 bases: TGTGCCAGCAGCGACAGGACAGGTGGCGACTACGAGCAGTACGTC. Its protein is CASSDRTGGDYEQYV.

The chain joins TRBV5-6 to TRBJ1-1, with a weak D call TRBD1 (5 bases). This CDR3 spans 14 amino acids. Per the germline V gene, CDR1 is SGHDT and CDR2 is YYEEEE. V lost 3 bases and J 1 base, leaving 10 bases between the germline ends. CDR3 sequence (DNA): TGTGCCAGCAGCTGGGGCCCGGCGAACACTGAAGCTTTCTTT. This gives the protein CASSWGPANTEAFF.

The V and J genes are TRBV5-4 and TRBJ1-5; TRBD1 is a possible D gene (5 bases). Trimming cost V 4 bases and J 4 bases, with 18 bases left between them. The CDR3 runs 16 residues. Germline-derived CDR1 and CDR2 are SGHNT and YYREEE (reference sequence). DNA of the CDR3: TGTGCCAGCAGCCTCCACAGACAGACCTCTAATCAGCCCCAGCATTTT. It codes for CASSLHRQTSNQPQHF.